The rows below give T cell receptor beta chains drawn from one sample of a study of T-cell reconstitution after alpha-beta-depleted transplantation in children. TCRdb re-called the PCR reads through MiXCR, storing one row per CDR3 protein. In the table there are some 840,000 distinct CDR3 sequences, 16% of which are singletons. The sample consisted of PBMCs, mostly from graft donor cells, taken 360 days after TCRalphabeta/CD19-depleted stem cell transplant. The receptors here all came from a male patient younger than 18 who had a stem cell transplant for acute lymphoblastic leukemia, so the T cells may come from the graft donor. Each CDR3 is given with its conserved first and last residue. The D gene is left open where the match is weak. Clone size is not always given. Where it is, it says once, few, many or a class for expanded clones.

>TRBD2|15|TRBJ2-7|TRBV20-1|NA
CSARSLAGGPNEQYF
TGCAGTGCTAGATCCCTAGCGGGAGGGCCGAACGAGCAGTACTTC
>NA|14|TRBJ1-1|TRBV25-1|NA
CASSGKGDRPEAFF
TGTGCCAGCAGTGGAAAGGGGGATCGGCCTGAAGCTTTCTTT
>NA|12|TRBJ2-7|TRBV12-3/TRBV12-4|few
CASSWDPYEQYF
TGTGCCAGCAGTTGGGACCCCTACGAGCAGTACTTC
>NA|14|TRBJ2-1|TRBV4-3|NA
CASRGPGGWHEQFF
TGCGCCAGCCGGGGGCCGGGAGGATGGCATGAGCAGTTCTTC
>NA|14|TRBJ1-1|TRBV7-3|few
CASSTRPRTAEAFF
TGTGCCAGCAGCACCCGACCCCGGACAGCTGAAGCTTTCTTT
>TRBD2|15|TRBJ2-7|TRBV20-1|NA
CSARASGRTFYEQYF
TGCAGTGCTAGGGCTAGCGGGAGGACCTTCTACGAGCAGTACTTC
>TRBD1|14|TRBJ1-2|TRBV5-1|few
CASRNRGQGYGYTF
TGCGCCAGCAGAAACAGGGGACAGGGCTATGGCTACACCTTC
>NA|15|TRBJ2-1|TRBV7-6|NA
CASSLKWGFYNEQFF
TGTGCCAGCAGCTTAAAGTGGGGTTTTTACAATGAGCAGTTCTTC
>NA|15|TRBJ1-5|TRBV6-1|NA
CASRVDPYSNQPQHF
TGTGCCAGCAGGGTCGATCCTTATAGCAATCAGCCCCAGCATTTT
>NA|12|TRBJ1-1|TRBV30|NA
CAWSIRNTEAFF
TGTGCCTGGAGTATCCGAAACACTGAAGCTTTCTTT
>TRBD2|14|TRBJ2-1|TRBV27|NA
CASGWREGSNQQFF
TGTGCCAGCGGTTGGCGGGAGGGAAGTAATCAGCAGTTCTTC
>TRBD2|15|TRBJ2-7|TRBV4-1|NA
CASSQSLAGALEQYF
TGCGCCAGCAGCCAAAGTTTGGCGGGAGCACTCGAGCAGTACTTC
>TRBD1|13|TRBJ1-5|TRBV6-6|NA
CASSSNRDRPQHF
TGTGCCAGCAGTTCAAACCGGGACAGACCCCAGCATTTT